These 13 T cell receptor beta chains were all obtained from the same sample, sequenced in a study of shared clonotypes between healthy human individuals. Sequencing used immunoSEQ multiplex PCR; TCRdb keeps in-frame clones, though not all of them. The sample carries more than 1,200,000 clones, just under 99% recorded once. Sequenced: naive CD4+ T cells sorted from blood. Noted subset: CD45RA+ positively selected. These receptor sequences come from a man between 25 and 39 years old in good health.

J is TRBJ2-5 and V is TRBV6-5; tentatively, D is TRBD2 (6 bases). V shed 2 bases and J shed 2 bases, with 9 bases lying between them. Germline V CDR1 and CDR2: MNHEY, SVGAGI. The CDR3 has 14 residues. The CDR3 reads CASSYGAGQETQYF. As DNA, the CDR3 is TGTGCCAGCAGTTACGGGGCGGGGCAAGAGACCCAGTACTTC.

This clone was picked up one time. The CDR3 DNA is TGTGCCAGCAGCGTTTCACCGGAGCTATACGAGCAGTACTTC. Translating gives CASSVSPELYEQYF. The chain recombines TRBV9 with TRBJ2-7; no reliable D call. CDR1 is SGDLS, CDR2 YYNGEE, per germline. Deletions cut 2 bases from V and 4 bases from J, with 13 bases between. CDR3 length: 14 residues.

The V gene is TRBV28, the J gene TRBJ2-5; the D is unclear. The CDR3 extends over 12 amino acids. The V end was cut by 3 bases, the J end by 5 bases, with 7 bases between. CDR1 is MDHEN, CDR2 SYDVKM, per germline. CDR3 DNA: TGTGCCAGCAGTTTGAATGGGGAGACCCAGTACTTC. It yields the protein CASSLNGETQYF.

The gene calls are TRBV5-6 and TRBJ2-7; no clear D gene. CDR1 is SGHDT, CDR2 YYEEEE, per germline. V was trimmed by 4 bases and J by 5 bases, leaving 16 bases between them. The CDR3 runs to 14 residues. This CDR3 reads CASSPLGPSHEQYF. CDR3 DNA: TGTGCCAGCAGCCCGCTTGGGCCTTCCCACGAGCAGTACTTC.

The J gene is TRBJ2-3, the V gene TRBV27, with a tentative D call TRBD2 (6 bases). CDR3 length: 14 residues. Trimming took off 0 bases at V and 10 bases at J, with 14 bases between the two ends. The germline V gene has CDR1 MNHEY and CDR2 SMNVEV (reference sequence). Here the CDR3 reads CASSLSGQGGAQYF. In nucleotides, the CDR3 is TGTGCCAGCAGTTTATCGGGCCAGGGAGGTGCGCAGTATTTT.

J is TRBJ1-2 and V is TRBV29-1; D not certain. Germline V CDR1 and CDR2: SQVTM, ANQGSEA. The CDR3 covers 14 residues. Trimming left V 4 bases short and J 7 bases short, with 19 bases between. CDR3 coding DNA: TGCAGCGTTGCCAACTCGGAGACAACTACTGGCTACACCTTC. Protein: CSVANSETTTGYTF.

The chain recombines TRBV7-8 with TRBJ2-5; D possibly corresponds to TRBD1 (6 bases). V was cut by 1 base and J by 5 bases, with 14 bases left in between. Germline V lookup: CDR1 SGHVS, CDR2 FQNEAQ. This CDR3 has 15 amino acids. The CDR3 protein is CASSLGTGSTETQYF. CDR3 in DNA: TGTGCCAGCAGCTTAGGTACAGGGAGTACGGAGACCCAGTACTTC.

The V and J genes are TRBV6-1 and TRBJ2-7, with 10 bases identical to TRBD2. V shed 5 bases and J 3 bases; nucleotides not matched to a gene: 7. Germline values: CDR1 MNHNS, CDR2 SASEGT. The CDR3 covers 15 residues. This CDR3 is CASSPLAGVIYEQYF. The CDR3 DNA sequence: TGTGCCAGCAGTCCCCTAGCGGGAGTGATCTACGAGCAGTACTTC.

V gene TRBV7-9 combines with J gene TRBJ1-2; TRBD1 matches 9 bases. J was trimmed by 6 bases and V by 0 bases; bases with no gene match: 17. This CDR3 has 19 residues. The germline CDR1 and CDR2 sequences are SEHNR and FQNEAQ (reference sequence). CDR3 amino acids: CASSLALTGGLPPTNGYTF. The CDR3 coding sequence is TGTGCCAGCAGCTTAGCGCTAACAGGGGGCCTTCCCCCGACCAATGGCTACACCTTC.

The chain's CDR3 is CAISETQGNEQYF. CDR3 DNA: TGTGCCATCAGTGAGACCCAGGGGAACGAGCAGTACTTC. V is TRBV10-3 and J is TRBJ2-7; the D gene is possibly TRBD1 (6 bases). The CDR3 is made up of 13 amino acids. From germline, CDR1 is ENHRY and CDR2 SYGVKD. The V end lost 2 bases, the J end lost 5 bases, and 10 bases lay between the germline ends.

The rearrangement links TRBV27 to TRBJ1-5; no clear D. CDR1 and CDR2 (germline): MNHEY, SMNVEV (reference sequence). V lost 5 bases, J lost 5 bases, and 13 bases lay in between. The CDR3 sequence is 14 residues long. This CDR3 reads CASSIERVDQPQHF. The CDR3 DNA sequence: TGTGCCAGCAGTATCGAAAGGGTGGATCAGCCCCAGCATTTT.

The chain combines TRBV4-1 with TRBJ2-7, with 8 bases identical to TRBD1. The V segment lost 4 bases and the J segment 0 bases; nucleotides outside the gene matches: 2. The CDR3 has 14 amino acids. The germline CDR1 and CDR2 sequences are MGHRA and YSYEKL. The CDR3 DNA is TGCGCCAGCAGCCCACAGGGGGTCTCCTACGAGCAGTACTTC. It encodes CASSPQGVSYEQYF.

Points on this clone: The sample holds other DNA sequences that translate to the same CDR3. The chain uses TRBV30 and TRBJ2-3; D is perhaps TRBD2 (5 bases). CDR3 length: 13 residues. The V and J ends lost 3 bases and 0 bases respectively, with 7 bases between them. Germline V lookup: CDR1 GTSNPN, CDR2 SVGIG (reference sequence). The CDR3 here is CAWSTGSTDTQYF. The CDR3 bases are TGTGCCTGGAGCACGGGGAGCACAGATACGCAGTATTTT.